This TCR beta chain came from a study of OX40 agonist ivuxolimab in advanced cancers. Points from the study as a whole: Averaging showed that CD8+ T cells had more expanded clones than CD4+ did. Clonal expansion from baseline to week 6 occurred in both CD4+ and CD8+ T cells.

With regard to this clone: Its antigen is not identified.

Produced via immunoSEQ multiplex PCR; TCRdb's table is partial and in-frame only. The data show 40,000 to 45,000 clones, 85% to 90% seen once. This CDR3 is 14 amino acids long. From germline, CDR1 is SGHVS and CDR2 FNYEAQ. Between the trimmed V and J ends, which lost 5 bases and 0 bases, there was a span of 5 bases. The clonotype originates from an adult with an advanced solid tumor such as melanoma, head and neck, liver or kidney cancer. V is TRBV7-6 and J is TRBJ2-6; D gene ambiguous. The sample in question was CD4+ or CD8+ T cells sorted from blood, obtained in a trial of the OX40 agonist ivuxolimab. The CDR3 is CASSQSSGANVLTF. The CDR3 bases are TGTGCCAGCAGCCAGAGCTCTGGGGCCAACGTCCTGACTTTC.